The 20 T cell receptor beta chains below come from one sample, sequenced in a study of T cell clones after liver transplantation. Only in-frame clones appear in the TCRdb table, and some are missing; sequencing was by immunoSEQ multiplex PCR. The sample yields about 20,000 clones, just under 80% seen once. The sample consisted of CD8+ T cells from blood, taken 54 months after liver transplant. These TCRs come from a human patient who received a liver transplant. A subset of T cells may come from the graft donor.

CDR3 region: CAPQPIFTGELFF. The CDR3, as DNA: TGTGCTCCCCAGCCCATCTTCACCGGGGAGCTGTTTTTT. The rearrangement links TRBV7-9 to TRBJ2-2, with D unclear. This CDR3 is 13 amino acids long. The germline CDR1 and CDR2 sequences are SEHNR and FQNEAQ (reference sequence).

The V and J genes are TRBV6-5 and TRBJ1-5; D is ambiguous. Trimming cost V 11 bases and J 3 bases, with 2 bases left between them. This CDR3 has 9 residues. From germline, CDR1 is MNHEY and CDR2 SVGAGI. CDR3 protein: CALNQPQHF. In nucleotides, the CDR3 is TGTGCCCTCAATCAGCCCCAGCATTTT.

The chain carries TRBV15 and TRBJ1-2; 7 bases agree with TRBD1. The CDR3 runs to 14 residues. Germline V CDR1 and CDR2: LNHNV, YYDKDF (reference sequence). V shed 3 bases and J 5 bases; nucleotides not matched to a gene: 6. In DNA form, the CDR3 reads TGTGCCACCAGCAGGGGACAGACCGGTTATGGCTACACCTTC. It encodes CATSRGQTGYGYTF. Variable domain in full (rest from reference TRBV15 and TRBJ1-2): DAMVIQNPRYQVTQFGKPVTLSCSQTLNHNVMYWYQQKSSQAPKLLFHYYDKDFNNEADTPDNFQSRRPNTSFCFLDIRSPGLGDTAMYLCATSRGQTGYGYTFGSGTRLTVV.

The chain combines TRBV7-9 with TRBJ1-3; D is undetermined. This CDR3 has 17 residues. Germline V gene data show CDR1 as SEHNR and CDR2 as FQNEAQ (reference sequence). V was cut by 4 bases and J by 0 bases, with 16 bases left in between. The CDR3: CASSSNKALISGNTIYF. In DNA, the CDR3 is TGTGCCAGCAGCTCCAATAAGGCCCTGATCTCTGGAAACACCATATATTTT.

This chain joins TRBV28 and TRBJ2-1, with 10 bases aligning to TRBD1. V dropped 4 bases and J dropped 5; count of bases not matched to a gene: 5. Germline CDR1 and CDR2: MDHEN and SYDVKM. This CDR3 has 15 residues. CDR3 amino acids: CASSWLGQGNNEQFF. The CDR3 DNA reads TGTGCCAGCAGTTGGTTGGGACAGGGGAACAATGAGCAGTTCTTC.

This rearrangement joins TRBV4-1 to TRBJ1-2; 9 positions agree with TRBD1. Trimming cost V 2 bases and J 6 bases; bases outside gene matches: 7. The CDR3 extends over 15 amino acids. Per germline, CDR1 MGHRA and CDR2 YSYEKL. In DNA, the CDR3 is TGCGCCAGCAGCCAACCATTGGACAGGGGAGATGGCTACACCTTC. Its protein is CASSQPLDRGDGYTF.

A single count supports this clone. The CDR3 region is CASSNSGTSYGYTF. The CDR3 DNA reads as TGTGCCAGCAGCAACTCCGGGACGAGCTATGGCTACACCTTC. The chain uses TRBV5-4 and TRBJ1-2, with D possibly TRBD1 on 5 matching bases. Trimming left V 4 bases short and J 4 bases short, with 14 bases between. CDR3 length equals 14 residues. Germline V gene lookup returns CDR1 SGHNT and CDR2 YYREEE (reference sequence).

The V and J genes are TRBV27 and TRBJ2-7; D not certain. Germline V gene lookup returns CDR1 MNHEY and CDR2 SMNVEV (reference sequence). This CDR3 has 14 amino acids. Trimming left V 0 bases short and J 0 bases short, with 6 bases between. CDR3 loop: CASSLSDNSYEQYF. The CDR3 nucleotides are TGTGCCAGCAGTTTATCAGACAACTCCTACGAGCAGTACTTC.

CDR3 protein: CASRSRVLQHARNTIYF. The CDR3 DNA follows: TGTGCCAGCAGATCTAGGGTGCTACAACACGCACGAAACACCATATATTTT. This sequence joins TRBV21-1 and TRBJ1-3. TRBV21-1 corresponds to a pseudogene. This CDR3 is built from 17 residues.

This clone was seen once. J is TRBJ2-7 and V is TRBV30; D gene ambiguous. V was trimmed by 4 bases and J by 6 bases, leaving 19 bases between them. This CDR3 region has 14 residues. Germline CDR1 reads GTSNPN; CDR2 reads SVGIG (reference sequence). The CDR3 nucleotides are TGTGCCTGGACGAACAGAGGCTCCCCCGGCGAGCAGTACTTC. Protein product: CAWTNRGSPGEQYF.

The V gene is TRBV27, the J gene TRBJ2-7; D may be TRBD2 (6 bases). Germline lookup yields CDR1 MNHEY and CDR2 SMNVEV (reference sequence). The CDR3 spans 13 residues. V gave up 0 bases and J gave up 7 bases, with 10 bases separating them. This CDR3 reads CASSLSEGREQYF. CDR3 DNA: TGTGCCAGCAGTTTATCGGAAGGGAGGGAGCAGTACTTC.

Only a few counts were recorded for this clone. The genes are TRBV5-3 and TRBJ2-3, with 9 bases matching TRBD1. TRBV5-3 is treated as an ORF (open reading frame) with a function not yet certain. Trimming removed 9 bases from V and 1 base from J; junction bases left unmatched: 9. The CDR3 contains 15 residues. The CDR3 protein is CAISMGDRGTDTQYF. In DNA, the CDR3 is TGTGCCATATCTATGGGGGACAGGGGCACAGATACGCAGTATTTT.

In DNA form, the CDR3 reads TGCAGCGTTTTGGACAGGGGGCGACCTTACGAGCAGTACTTC. Protein: CSVLDRGRPYEQYF. V usage is TRBV29-1 and J usage is TRBJ2-7; 11 bases agree with TRBD1. CDR1 is SQVTM, CDR2 ANQGSEA, per germline. This CDR3 comprises 14 residues. Trimming removed 5 bases from V and 4 bases from J; junction bases left unmatched: 7.

The chain has TRBV4-1 and TRBJ1-6; D is uncertain. This CDR3 spans 14 amino acids. Per germline, CDR1 MGHRA and CDR2 YSYEKL. V dropped 3 bases and J dropped 11 bases, with 14 bases sitting between them. The CDR3 DNA follows: TGCGCCAGCAGCCAGTTCGATCATGCTCCACCCCTCCACTTT. As protein: CASSQFDHAPPLHF.

This chain joins TRBV6-6 and TRBJ2-3; D remains unclear. With 2 bases removed from V and 2 bases from J, the gap between germline ends came to 5 bases. CDR1 MNHNY and CDR2 SVGAGI come from the germline V gene (reference sequence). The length of the CDR3 is 13 residues. Here the CDR3 reads CASSYRNTDTQYF. The CDR3 nucleotides are TGTGCCAGCAGTTACCGGAACACAGATACGCAGTATTTT.

The chain employs TRBV6-5 and TRBJ1-1; 7 positions match TRBD1. The CDR3 extends over 13 amino acids. Germline-derived CDR1 and CDR2 are MNHEY and SVGAGI. The V and J ends lost 7 bases and 4 bases, in that order; junction bases with no gene match: 6. CDR3 region: CASTQGQTTEAFF. The CDR3 coding sequence is TGTGCCAGCACCCAGGGACAGACCACTGAAGCTTTCTTT.

This sequence joins TRBV4-1 and TRBJ2-6; D is ambiguous. The length of the CDR3 is 14 residues. V lost 3 bases, J lost 1 base, and 4 bases lay in between. Germline values: CDR1 MGHRA, CDR2 YSYEKL. Here the CDR3 reads CASSHYSGANVLTF. CDR3 in DNA: TGCGCCAGCAGCCATTATTCTGGGGCCAACGTCCTGACTTTC.

This clone qualifies as large. V gene TRBV27 combines with J gene TRBJ2-2; tentatively, D is TRBD2 (6 bases). With 3 bases removed from V and 4 bases from J, the gap between germline ends came to 6 bases. Germline V CDR1 and CDR2: MNHEY, SMNVEV (reference sequence). CDR3 size: 13 residues. The CDR3 region is CASSLGGTGELFF. The DNA for the CDR3 is TGTGCCAGCAGTTTGGGGGGCACCGGGGAGCTGTTTTTT.

The chain is built from TRBV2 and TRBJ2-7, with 8 bases fitting TRBD2. The CDR3 loop spans 15 amino acids. CDR1 SNHLY and CDR2 FYNNEI come from the germline V gene. The ends lost 2 bases at V and 6 bases at J; junction bases unmatched: 9. Here the CDR3 reads CASSESGGMGSEQYF. CDR3 in DNA: TGTGCCAGCAGTGAAAGCGGGGGAATGGGTTCCGAGCAGTACTTC.

The chain is built from TRBV27 and TRBJ2-2; D possibly matches TRBD1 or TRBD2 (5 bases each). The V gene lost 6 bases and the J gene lost 4 bases, with 12 bases spanning the gap. CDR1 and CDR2 (germline): MNHEY, SMNVEV (reference sequence). The CDR3 has 14 residues. In DNA, the CDR3 is TGTGCCAGCAGGGGGGATATCGGCACCGGGGAGCTGTTTTTT. This gives the protein CASRGDIGTGELFF.